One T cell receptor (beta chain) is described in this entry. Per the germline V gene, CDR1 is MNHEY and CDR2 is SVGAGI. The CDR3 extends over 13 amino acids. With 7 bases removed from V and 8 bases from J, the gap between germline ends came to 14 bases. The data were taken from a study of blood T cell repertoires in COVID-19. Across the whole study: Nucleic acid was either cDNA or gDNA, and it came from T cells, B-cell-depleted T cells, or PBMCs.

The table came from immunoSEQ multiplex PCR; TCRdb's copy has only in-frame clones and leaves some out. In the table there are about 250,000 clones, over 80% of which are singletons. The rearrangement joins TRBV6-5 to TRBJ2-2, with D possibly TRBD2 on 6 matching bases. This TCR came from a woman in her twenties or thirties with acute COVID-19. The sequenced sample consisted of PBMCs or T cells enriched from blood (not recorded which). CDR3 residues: CASTRGDAGELFF. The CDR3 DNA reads TGTGCCAGCACCCGCGGGGACGCTGGGGAGCTGTTTTTT.